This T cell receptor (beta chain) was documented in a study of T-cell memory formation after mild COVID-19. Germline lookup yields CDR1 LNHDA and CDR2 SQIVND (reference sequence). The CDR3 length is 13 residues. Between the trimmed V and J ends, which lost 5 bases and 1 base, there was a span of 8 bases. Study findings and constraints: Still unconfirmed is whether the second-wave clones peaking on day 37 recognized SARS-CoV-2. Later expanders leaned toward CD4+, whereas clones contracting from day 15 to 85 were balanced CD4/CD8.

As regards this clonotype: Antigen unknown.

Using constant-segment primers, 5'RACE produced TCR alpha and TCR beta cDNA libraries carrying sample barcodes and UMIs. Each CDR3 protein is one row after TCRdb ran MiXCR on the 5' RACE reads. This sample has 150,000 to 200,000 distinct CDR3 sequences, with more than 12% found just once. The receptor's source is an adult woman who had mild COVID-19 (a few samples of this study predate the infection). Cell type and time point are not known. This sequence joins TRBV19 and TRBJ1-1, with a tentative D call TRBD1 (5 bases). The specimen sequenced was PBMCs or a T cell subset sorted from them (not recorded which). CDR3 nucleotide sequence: TGTGCCAGTAGTGACAGCAAGAACACTGAAGCTTTCTTT. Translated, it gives CASSDSKNTEAFF.